This T cell receptor (beta chain) emerged from a study of early T cells in non-severe SARS-CoV-2 infection. Turning to the study itself: Sequencing of unsorted whole blood was done on bulk RNA, leaving chains unpaired.

The protocol attached unique molecular identifiers to individual cDNA molecules. One entry per CDR3 protein results from TCRdb running MiXCR on the 5' RACE reads. The data hold 50,000 or so distinct CDR3 sequences, with about 5.6% observed a single time. This clonotype has a count of ten or more. Its target is not known. Findings and caveats of the study: There was a bias toward anti-spike CD8 responses in VDJdb matching, which missed private and CD4 specificities.

The TCR was taken from an adult who was a healthcare worker with PCR-confirmed SARS-CoV-2 infection or an uninfected control (not recorded which). The sequencing sample was made of whole blood.

Here the CDR3 reads CASTSKTYEQYF. Here the CDR3 DNA reads TGTGCCAGCACCTCCAAGACCTACGAGCAGTACTTC. The chain uses TRBV5-5 and TRBJ2-7; D not certain. V was pared by 6 bases and J by 2 bases, with 9 bases between. Germline CDR1 is SGHKS and CDR2 is YYEKEE (reference sequence). The CDR3 extends over 12 amino acids.